This TCR beta chain was recovered during a study of cytomegalovirus exposure and HLA in healthy donors. This clone was seen a few times. Antigen specificity is unknown. Germline V gene lookup returns CDR1 SGHVS and CDR2 FQNEAQ. The CDR3 has 14 amino acids. J was trimmed by 11 bases and V by 2 bases; bases with no gene match: 3. This table comes from immunoSEQ multiplex PCR, and its TCRdb copy is limited to in-frame clones, with some not included. Of around 140,000 clones in the sample, nearly 90% are singletons; the top ten hold roughly 1.2%. Whole-study results and caveats: For cytomegalovirus status, the classifier reportedly gave diagnoses with high specificity and sensitivity.

The receptor was derived from a woman aged 18 to 35 in good health and CMV-seronegative. The chain joins TRBV7-8 to TRBJ1-6, with 10 nucleotides matching TRBD1. The sample consisted of PBMCs. The CDR3 region is CASSLRTGGAPLHF. DNA of the CDR3: TGTGCCAGCAGCTTACGGACAGGGGGAGCACCCCTCCACTTT.